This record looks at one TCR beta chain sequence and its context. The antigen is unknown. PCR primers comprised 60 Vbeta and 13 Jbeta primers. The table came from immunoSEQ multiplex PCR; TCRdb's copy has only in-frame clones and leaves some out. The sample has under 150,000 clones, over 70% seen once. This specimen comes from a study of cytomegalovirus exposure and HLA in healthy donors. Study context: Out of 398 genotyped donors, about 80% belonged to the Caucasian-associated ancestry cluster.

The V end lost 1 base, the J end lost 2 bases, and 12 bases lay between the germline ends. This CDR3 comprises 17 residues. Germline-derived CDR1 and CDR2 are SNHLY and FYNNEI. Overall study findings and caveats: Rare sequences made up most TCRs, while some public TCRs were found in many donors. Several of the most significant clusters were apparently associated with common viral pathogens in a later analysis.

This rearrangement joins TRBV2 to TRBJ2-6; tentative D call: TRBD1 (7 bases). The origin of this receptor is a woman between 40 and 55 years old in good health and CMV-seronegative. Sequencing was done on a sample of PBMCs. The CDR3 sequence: CASSEDRGGTGANVLTF. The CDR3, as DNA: TGTGCCAGCAGTGAAGACAGGGGAGGTACTGGGGCCAACGTCCTGACTTTC. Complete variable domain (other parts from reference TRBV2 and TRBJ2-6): EPEVTQTPSHQVTQMGQEVILRCVPISNHLYFYWYRQILGQKVEFLVSFYNNEISEKSEIFDDQFSVERPDGSNFTLKIRSTKLEDSAMYFCASSEDRGGTGANVLTFGAGSRLTVL.